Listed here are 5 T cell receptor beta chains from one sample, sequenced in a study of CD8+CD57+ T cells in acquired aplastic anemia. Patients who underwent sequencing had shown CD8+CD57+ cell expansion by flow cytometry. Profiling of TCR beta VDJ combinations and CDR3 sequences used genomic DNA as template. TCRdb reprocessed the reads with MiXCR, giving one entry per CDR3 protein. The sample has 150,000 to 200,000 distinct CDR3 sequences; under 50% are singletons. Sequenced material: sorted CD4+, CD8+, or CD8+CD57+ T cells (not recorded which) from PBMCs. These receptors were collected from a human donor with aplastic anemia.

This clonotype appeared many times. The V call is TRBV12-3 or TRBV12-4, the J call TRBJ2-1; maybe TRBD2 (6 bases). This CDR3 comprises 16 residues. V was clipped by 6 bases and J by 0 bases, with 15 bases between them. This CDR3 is CASSSFGGSSYNEQFF. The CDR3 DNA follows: TGTGCCAGCAGCTCGTTCGGGGGAAGCTCCTACAATGAGCAGTTCTTC.

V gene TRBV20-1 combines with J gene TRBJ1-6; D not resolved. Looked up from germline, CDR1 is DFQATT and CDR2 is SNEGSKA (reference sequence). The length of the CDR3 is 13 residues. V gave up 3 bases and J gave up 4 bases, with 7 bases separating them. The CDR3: CSARAEYNSPLHF. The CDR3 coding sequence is TGCAGTGCTAGGGCAGAATATAATTCACCCCTCCACTTT.

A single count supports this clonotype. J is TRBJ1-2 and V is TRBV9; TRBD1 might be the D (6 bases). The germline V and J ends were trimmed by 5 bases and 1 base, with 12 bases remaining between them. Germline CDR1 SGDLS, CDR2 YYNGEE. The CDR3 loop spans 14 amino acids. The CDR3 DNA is TGTGCCAGCAGACGGACAGAGTTTAACTATGGCTACACCTTC. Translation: CASRRTEFNYGYTF.

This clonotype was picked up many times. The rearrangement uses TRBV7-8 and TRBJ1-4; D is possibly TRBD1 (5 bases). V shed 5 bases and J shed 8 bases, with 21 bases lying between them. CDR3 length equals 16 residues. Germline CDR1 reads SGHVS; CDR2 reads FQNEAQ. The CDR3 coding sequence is TGTGCCAGCAGCCCGAAGGGGCTGGGGGGGTGGGAAAAACTGTTTTTT. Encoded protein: CASSPKGLGGWEKLFF.

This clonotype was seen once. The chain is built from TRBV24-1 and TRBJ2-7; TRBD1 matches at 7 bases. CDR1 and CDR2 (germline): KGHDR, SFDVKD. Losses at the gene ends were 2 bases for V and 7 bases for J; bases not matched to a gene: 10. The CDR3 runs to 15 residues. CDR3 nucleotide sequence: TGTGCCACCAGTGATTCGTCACAGGGGAGTAATGAGCAGTACTTC. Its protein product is CATSDSSQGSNEQYF.